Presented here are 15 T cell receptor beta chains from one specimen sequenced in a study of OX40 agonist ivuxolimab in advanced cancers. Sequencing was performed with immunoSEQ multiplex PCR; in TCRdb, only in-frame clones are kept and a portion is missing. This table has about 73,000 clones, more than 80% appearing once. The input for sequencing was CD4+ or CD8+ T cells sorted from blood, taken in a trial of the OX40 agonist ivuxolimab. These receptors all stem from an adult with an advanced solid tumor such as melanoma, head and neck, liver or kidney cancer.

In its sample, this clone was seen once. The chain carries TRBV28 and TRBJ2-2; 8 nucleotides match TRBD1. The CDR3 covers 15 residues. CDR1 and CDR2 from the germline V gene are MDHEN and SYDVKM. V dropped 5 bases and J dropped 1; count of bases not matched to a gene: 3. The CDR3 sequence: CASSEDRVNTGELFF. The CDR3 coding sequence is TGTGCCAGCAGTGAGGACAGGGTGAACACCGGGGAGCTGTTTTTT.

J is TRBJ1-5 and V is TRBV27; D is uncertain. V lost 3 bases, J lost 1 base, and 4 bases lay in between. Germline CDR1 and CDR2: MNHEY and SMNVEV (reference sequence). The CDR3 runs to 13 residues. The CDR3 DNA follows: TGTGCCAGCAGTTTTACAAGCAATCAGCCCCAGCATTTT. Protein product: CASSFTSNQPQHF.

This chain links TRBV27 with TRBJ2-7; maybe TRBD2 (6 bases). Germline CDR1 reads MNHEY; CDR2 reads SMNVEV (reference sequence). The CDR3 has 14 residues. V was trimmed by 6 bases and J by 4 bases, leaving 16 bases between them. The CDR3 sequence: CASRSDGGRYEQYF. The CDR3 bases are TGTGCCAGCAGATCGGACGGGGGAAGGTACGAGCAGTACTTC.

The rearrangement joins TRBV29-1 to TRBJ1-2; TRBD1 matches 7 bases. This CDR3 has 15 residues. J was trimmed by 7 bases and V by 4 bases; bases with no gene match: 15. CDR1 and CDR2 from the germline V gene are SQVTM and ANQGSEA. The CDR3 sequence: CSVVPPGQSTFGYTF. For the CDR3, the DNA is TGCAGCGTTGTGCCCCCGGGACAGAGTACCTTTGGCTACACCTTC.

This chain uses TRBV14 with TRBJ2-7, with unresolved D. The CDR3 extends over 13 amino acids. The germline V gene encodes CDR1 SGHDN and CDR2 FVKESK. The V gene lost 2 bases and the J gene lost 1 base, with 6 bases spanning the gap. The CDR3 sequence is CASSQTVSYEQYF. The CDR3 coding sequence is TGTGCCAGCAGCCAAACAGTTTCCTACGAGCAGTACTTC.

This clone is medium-sized (0.01 to 0.1%). The rearrangement uses TRBV9 and TRBJ2-2; D remains ambiguous. V lost 6 bases and J 2 bases, leaving 14 bases between the germline ends. The CDR3 covers 15 residues. The germline CDR1 and CDR2 sequences are SGDLS and YYNGEE. CDR3 loop: CASTLGLPNTGELFF. CDR3 bases: TGTGCCAGCACCTTGGGATTACCCAACACCGGGGAGCTGTTTTTT.

The V gene is TRBV7-9, the J gene TRBJ2-3; D gene unclear. The CDR3 runs 16 residues. V was trimmed by 6 bases and J by 1 base, leaving 17 bases between them. CDR1 SEHNR and CDR2 FQNEAQ come from the germline V gene (reference sequence). The CDR3 nucleotides read TGTGCCAGCAGAGAGTCGAGGACGCACGGCACAGATACGCAGTATTTT. The encoded protein is CASRESRTHGTDTQYF.

For this clone: A junction end diverges from the germline sequence, so it may reflect a read error. The chain is built from TRBV6-5 and TRBJ2-7; 9 bases match TRBD1. The CDR3 has 14 amino acids. The germline V gene has CDR1 MNHEY and CDR2 SVGAGI. The CDR3, as DNA: TGTGCCAGCAGCTACTCCGGGACAGGGAAAGAGCAGTACTTC. It yields the protein CASSYSGTGKEQYF.

The J gene is TRBJ2-1, the V gene TRBV10-1; tentative D call: TRBD2 (5 bases). Trimming cost V 5 bases and J 9 bases, with 17 bases left between them. CDR3 length: 14 residues. Germline lookup yields CDR1 WNHNN and CDR2 SYGVQD (reference sequence). This CDR3 is CASSPTGVGSEQFF. CDR3 DNA: TGCGCCAGCAGTCCCACCGGGGTTGGGTCTGAGCAGTTCTTC.

The chain uses TRBV7-9 and TRBJ2-7, with D possibly TRBD2 on 5 matching bases. Germline V gives CDR1 SEHNR, CDR2 FQNEAQ (reference sequence). V was pared by 5 bases and J by 5 bases, with 13 bases between. The CDR3 is 13 residues long. The CDR3 loop reads CASSQRTAHEQYF. Here the CDR3 DNA reads TGTGCCAGCAGCCAAAGGACTGCCCACGAGCAGTACTTC.

This chain uses TRBV5-4 with TRBJ2-7; tentative D call: TRBD1 (6 bases). This CDR3 contains 15 residues. Germline V gene sequence: CDR1 SGHNT, CDR2 YYREEE (reference sequence). V lost 0 bases to trimming and J lost 0 bases, with 10 bases between them. The DNA of the CDR3 is TGTGCCAGCAGCTTGGTACAGGGTGTCTCCTACGAGCAGTACTTC. Translated: CASSLVQGVSYEQYF.

CDR3 in DNA: TGTGCCAGCAGTTACGTGGCAGGCTTTTCCTACGAGCAGTACTTC. Translation: CASSYVAGFSYEQYF. The chain recombines TRBV6-5 with TRBJ2-7; D gene ambiguous. V lost 2 bases, J lost 1 base, and 12 bases lay in between. Germline CDR1 is MNHEY and CDR2 is SVGAGI. This CDR3 has 15 residues.

This sequence joins TRBV27 and TRBJ1-1; D is uncertain. Trimming stripped 2 bases from V and 5 bases from J, with 12 bases between. CDR1 is MNHEY, CDR2 SMNVEV, per germline (reference sequence). The CDR3 is 14 amino acids. The CDR3 sequence: CASSLNPTGTEAFF. The CDR3, as DNA: TGTGCCAGCAGTTTAAACCCAACGGGTACTGAAGCTTTCTTT.

This sequence joins TRBV5-6 and TRBJ1-1; no firm D call. V dropped 2 bases and J dropped 0 bases, with 11 bases sitting between them. The CDR3 contains 15 residues. Per germline, CDR1 SGHDT and CDR2 YYEEEE. The CDR3 bases are TGTGCCAGCAGCTTTCGACGGAACCTGAACACTGAAGCTTTCTTT. It encodes CASSFRRNLNTEAFF. Filled out from reference TRBV5-6 and TRBJ1-1, the complete variable domain reads DAGVTQSPTHLIKTRGQQVTLRCSPKSGHDTVSWYQQALGQGPQFIFQYYEEEERQRGNFPDRFSGHQFPNYSSELNVNALLLGDSALYLCASSFRRNLNTEAFFGQGTRLTVV.

This clone appeared a few times. The CDR3 sequence: CASSVEPGRAYEQYF. DNA of the CDR3: TGTGCCAGCAGCGTAGAGCCGGGACGAGCCTACGAGCAGTACTTC. The V gene is TRBV9, the J gene TRBJ2-7; D tentatively fits TRBD1 or TRBD2 (5 bases each). This CDR3 spans 15 amino acids. Trimming stripped 0 bases from V and 2 bases from J, with 12 bases between. CDR1 is SGDLS, CDR2 YYNGEE, per germline.